This TCR beta chain is drawn from a study of blood T cell repertoires in COVID-19. Overall study: The study drew acute and convalescent COVID-19 samples from the United States, Italy and Spain.

The data were produced by immunoSEQ multiplex PCR, yet TCRdb's version contains in-frame clones alone and is incomplete. The sample yields about 180,000 clones, more than 70% seen once. Germline values: CDR1 LNHDA, CDR2 SQIVND (reference sequence). The V and J ends lost 5 bases and 6 bases, in that order; junction bases with no gene match: 6. CDR3 length: 14 amino acids. The age range of participants was 18 to 89 years, with residence in some 25 US areas. Participant reports of clinical history set cohort assignment. For recovered donors of Cohort 3, there were two negative PCRs, clearance, or symptom resolution.

The sequencing sample was made of PBMCs or T cells enriched from blood (not recorded which). The TCR comes from a woman aged 30 to 39 who had recovered from COVID-19. The V and J genes are TRBV19 and TRBJ1-4; 7 nucleotides match TRBD1. CDR3 region: CASSPGTEDEKLFF. CDR3 bases: TGTGCCAGTAGTCCCGGGACAGAGGATGAAAAACTGTTTTTT.